The rows below give T cell receptor beta chains drawn from one sample of a study of blood T cells in healthy people across ages. MiXCR, run by TCRdb on the 5' RACE reads, gives a single entry per CDR3 protein. The sample has approximately 690,000 distinct CDR3 sequences, around 41% seen once. The sequenced sample was blood. Receptors originate from a man older than 75 in good health. The CDR3 runs from the conserved cysteine through the conserved F or W. The D gene is left open where the match is weak. Expanded clones are given a class, and other clones once, few, many or no size at all.

j_gene	v_gene	d_gene	abundance	CDR3aa	CDR3nt
TRBJ2-7	TRBV28	NA	NA	CASSLAPSAGEQYF	TGTGCCAGCAGTTTAGCCCCGAGCGCGGGGGAGCAGTACTTC
TRBJ2-3	TRBV3-1	NA	NA	CASSQEGAQGTDTQYF	TGTGCCAGCAGCCAAGAAGGGGCCCAGGGCACAGATACGCAGTATTTT
TRBJ2-7	TRBV29-1	NA	many	CSLMDSSYEQYF	TGCAGCCTAATGGACAGTTCGTACGAGCAGTACTTC
TRBJ2-3	TRBV20-1	TRBD1	NA	CSVSGQGPTDTQYF	TGCAGTGTTTCGGGACAGGGGCCCACAGATACGCAGTATTTT
TRBJ1-2	TRBV27	NA	once	CASAPLPNYGYTF	TGTGCCTCAGCACCCCTGCCCAACTATGGCTACACCTTC
TRBJ2-1	TRBV4-1	TRBD1	NA	CASSRSTGGGEQFF	TGCGCCAGCAGCCGAAGCACAGGGGGCGGTGAGCAGTTCTTC
TRBJ2-3	TRBV5-1	TRBD2	once	CASRKVAGGGTDTQYF	TGCGCCAGCAGAAAGGTGGCGGGGGGAGGGACAGATACGCAGTATTTT
TRBJ2-1	TRBV6-2/TRBV6-3	TRBD1	many	CASSRTGIPEQFF	TGTGCCAGCAGTCGGACAGGGATTCCTGAGCAGTTCTTC
TRBJ2-7	TRBV20-1	NA	NA	CSANSLGRPYF	TGCAGTGCAAACAGCCTGGGACGGCCGTACTTC
TRBJ2-3	TRBV9	TRBD2	NA	CASSVVTSGGTDTQYF	TGTGCCAGCAGCGTAGTGACTAGCGGGGGAACAGATACGCAGTATTTT
TRBJ2-6	TRBV20-1	TRBD1	many	CSATLQGASGANVLTF	TGCAGTGCTACCCTACAGGGGGCTTCTGGGGCCAACGTCCTGACTTTC
TRBJ2-1	TRBV12-3/TRBV12-4	TRBD2	many	CASSGLAGVTEQFF	TGTGCCAGCAGTGGACTAGCGGGAGTCACGGAGCAGTTCTTC
TRBJ2-7	TRBV6-2/TRBV6-3	NA	few	CASTLTGSVESYEQYF	TGTGCCAGCACCCTTACAGGGTCCGTTGAATCCTACGAGCAGTACTTC
TRBJ1-4	TRBV20-1	NA	NA	CSAPSRTTNEKLFF	TGCAGTGCTCCGTCGAGGACAACTAATGAAAAACTGTTTTTT
TRBJ2-7	TRBV12-3/TRBV12-4	NA	many	CASSFQGISYEQYF	TGTGCCAGCAGTTTCCAGGGGATCTCCTACGAGCAGTACTTC
TRBJ1-1	TRBV7-2	NA	few	CASSSFGLWPANTEAFF	TGTGCCAGCAGCTCTTTCGGCCTATGGCCGGCGAACACTGAAGCTTTCTTT
TRBJ2-7	TRBV11-1	NA	NA	CASSYGERGEQYF	TGTGCCAGCAGCTACGGGGAGAGAGGCGAGCAGTACTTC
TRBJ1-1	TRBV20-1	TRBD1	NA	CSARLTGRRTEAFF	TGCAGTGCTAGACTGACAGGGCGAAGGACTGAAGCTTTCTTT
TRBJ2-7	TRBV25-1	NA	NA	CASSGGLAPYEQYF	TGTGCCAGCAGTGGGGGGCTAGCTCCCTACGAGCAGTACTTC
TRBJ2-3	TRBV18	TRBD1	NA	CASSKDRGTDTQYF	TGTGCCAGCTCGAAAGACAGGGGCACAGATACGCAGTATTTT
TRBJ1-5	TRBV10-3	TRBD1	NA	CAISGTGEGQPQHF	TGTGCCATCAGTGGGACAGGGGAGGGTCAGCCCCAGCATTTT
TRBJ1-5	TRBV6-2/TRBV6-3	NA	NA	CASSYPQVRSNQPQHF	TGTGCCAGCAGTTACCCACAGGTCAGGAGCAATCAGCCCCAGCATTTT
TRBJ2-1	TRBV18	TRBD1	few	CASSPPGQGNYNEQFF	TGTGCCAGCTCACCACCGGGACAGGGAAACTACAATGAGCAGTTCTTC
TRBJ2-5	TRBV2	NA	NA	CASSGAKGVETQYF	TGTGCCAGCAGTGGGGCAAAGGGCGTTGAGACCCAGTACTTC
TRBJ2-7	TRBV6-1	NA	NA	CASRRGDTDHEQYF	TGTGCCAGCAGGAGGGGGGACACGGACCACGAGCAGTACTTC
TRBJ1-4	TRBV6-4	NA	NA	CASSEGEGNNEKLFF	TGTGCCAGCAGTGAAGGTGAGGGGAACAATGAAAAACTGTTTTTT
TRBJ2-7	TRBV10-1	TRBD1	many	CASGDRGYEQYF	TGCGCCAGCGGGGACAGGGGCTACGAGCAGTACTTC
TRBJ2-5	TRBV7-9	TRBD2	NA	CAGSFGGSPLGEETQYF	TGTGCCGGCAGCTTCGGCGGGAGCCCTTTAGGGGAAGAGACCCAGTACTTC
TRBJ2-6	TRBV6-5	TRBD1	few	CAAAGGSGANVLTF	TGTGCCGCGGCAGGGGGCAGTGGGGCCAACGTCCTGACTTTC
TRBJ2-7	TRBV11-3	NA	NA	CASSYTFTDEQYF	TGTGCCAGCAGCTATACCTTTACTGACGAGCAGTACTTC
TRBJ2-3	TRBV3-1	TRBD2	NA	CASSQSPSLAGRADTQYF	TGTGCCAGCAGCCAAAGTCCATCCTTAGCGGGACGAGCAGATACGCAGTATTTT
TRBJ2-7	TRBV6-6	NA	NA	CASSIEFEQYF	TGTGCCAGCAGTATAGAATTCGAGCAGTACTTC
TRBJ1-1	TRBV19	NA	NA	CASTGKCEAFF	TGTGCCAGTACAGGGAAATGTGAAGCTTTCTTT
TRBJ2-7	TRBV29-1	TRBD2	NA	CSAVPRSPGLALRNEQYF	TGCAGCGCGGTCCCTCGATCTCCGGGACTAGCGTTAAGGAATGAGCAGTACTTC
TRBJ2-7	TRBV6-2/TRBV6-3	TRBD1	NA	CASSKGQGTRVGEQYF	TGTGCCAGCAGTAAAGGACAGGGAACGCGGGTAGGTGAGCAGTACTTC
TRBJ2-5	TRBV5-5	NA	many	CASSPITSTPVETQYF	TGTGCCAGCAGCCCAATTACATCGACACCCGTAGAGACCCAGTACTTC
TRBJ1-2	TRBV7-2	NA	few	CASSRREGDGYTF	TGTGCCAGCAGCCGCAGGGAAGGTGATGGCTACACCTTC
TRBJ2-3	TRBV7-8	TRBD2	NA	CASSYGLAGASDTQYF	TGTGCCAGCAGCTACGGACTAGCGGGAGCTTCAGATACGCAGTATTTT
TRBJ2-6	TRBV12-3/TRBV12-4	NA	NA	CASRRQGMGSGANVLTF	TGTGCCAGCAGGCGTCAGGGTATGGGGTCTGGGGCCAACGTCCTGACTTTC
TRBJ2-7	TRBV27	TRBD1	NA	CASSSLGTGGPSMWIYEQYF	TGTGCCAGCAGTTCACTAGGGACAGGGGGCCCTTCCATGTGGATCTACGAGCAGTACTTC
TRBJ2-6	TRBV20-1	NA	NA	CSTSPGANVLTF	TGCAGTACTAGCCCTGGGGCCAACGTCCTGACTTTC
TRBJ2-4	TRBV19	TRBD2	once	CASSIDKAGVGRAKNIQYF	TGTGCCAGTAGTATAGATAAGGCGGGGGTAGGAAGAGCCAAAAACATTCAGTACTTC
TRBJ2-5	TRBV20-1	NA	NA	CSANYPGGWGETQYF	TGCAGTGCAAACTACCCAGGGGGGTGGGGGGAGACCCAGTACTTC
TRBJ2-1	TRBV20-1	TRBD2	few	CSAPSGRAPNEQFF	TGCAGTGCCCCTAGCGGGAGGGCCCCCAATGAGCAGTTCTTC
TRBJ2-5	TRBV29-1	TRBD2	few	CSVVVGRLETQYF	TGCAGCGTTGTTGTCGGGAGGTTGGAGACCCAGTACTTC
TRBJ2-6	TRBV2	NA	NA	CATHEGQAGANVLTF	TGTGCCACCCATGAGGGTCAGGCTGGGGCCAACGTCCTGACTTTC
TRBJ2-5	TRBV30	NA	NA	CAWNGGPKGTETQYF	TGTGCCTGGAATGGTGGTCCTAAGGGAACGGAGACCCAGTACTTC
TRBJ1-3	TRBV28	NA	few	CASSLPPTSVTSGNTIYF	TGTGCCAGCAGTTTGCCCCCCACCTCAGTGACCTCTGGAAACACCATATATTTT
TRBJ2-7	TRBV20-1	NA	few	CSASWGSEQYF	TGCAGTGCTAGTTGGGGGTCCGAGCAGTACTTC